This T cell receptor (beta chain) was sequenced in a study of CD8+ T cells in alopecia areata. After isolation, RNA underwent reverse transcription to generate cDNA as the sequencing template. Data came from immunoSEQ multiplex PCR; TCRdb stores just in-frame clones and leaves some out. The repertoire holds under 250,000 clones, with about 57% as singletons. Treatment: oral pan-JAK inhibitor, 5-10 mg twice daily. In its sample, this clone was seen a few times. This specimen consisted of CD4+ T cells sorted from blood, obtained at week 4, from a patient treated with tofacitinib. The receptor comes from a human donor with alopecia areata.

CDR3 protein: CASSIVFNPGYEQYF. DNA of the CDR3: TGTGCCAGTAGTATAGTTTTCAACCCCGGCTACGAGCAGTACTTC. The chain couples TRBV19 to TRBJ2-7; no firm D call. The CDR3 runs to 15 residues. V was pared by 1 base and J by 3 bases, with 13 bases between. The germline V gene encodes CDR1 LNHDA and CDR2 SQIVND (reference sequence).